The 32 T cell receptor beta chains presented below share a single source sample, sequenced in a study of T cells in Graves' hyperthyroidism and ophthalmopathy. Researchers amplified the TCR beta CDR3 regions from RNA transcripts. An initial round of RT-PCR targeting the TCR CDR3 relied on the HTBI primer set. TCRdb re-called the multiplex PCR reads with MiXCR, one entry per CDR3 protein. Here the sample spans more than 300,000 distinct CDR3 sequences, about 13% being singletons. Source material: blood. The source is a woman in her late teens or twenties with Graves' hyperthyroidism.

This clonotype was observed many times. V is TRBV9 and J is TRBJ1-2; a weak D match, TRBD1 (5 bases). Germline CDR1 SGDLS, CDR2 YYNGEE. V lost 4 bases and J lost 1, with 17 bases in between. This CDR3 contains 16 residues. The CDR3 DNA reads TGTGCCAGCAGCCACCTATCGGAGGGGAGTAACTATGGCTACACCTTC. The encoded protein is CASSHLSEGSNYGYTF.

The chain couples TRBV30 to TRBJ2-3; D unresolved. The V and J ends lost 0 bases and 2 bases respectively, with 9 bases between them. CDR3 length equals 14 residues. Germline V gene data show CDR1 as GTSNPN and CDR2 as SVGIG (reference sequence). CDR3: CAWSVVTATDTQYF. Written as DNA, the CDR3 is TGTGCCTGGAGTGTAGTCACAGCCACAGATACGCAGTATTTT.

This clonotype was counted at least ten times. V and J are TRBV20-1 and TRBJ2-7; 8 bases are a match to TRBD2. The CDR3 covers 14 residues. Looked up from germline, CDR1 is DFQATT and CDR2 is SNEGSKA (reference sequence). The J segment lost 3 bases and the V segment lost 0 bases, leaving 4 bases of the junction unmatched. In nucleotides, the CDR3 is TGCAGTGCTAGAGATTCCCTAGCGGGCTACGAGCAGTACTTC. Protein sequence: CSARDSLAGYEQYF.

This clonotype was seen only once. One junction end does not reproduce the germline sequence, and a read error may be involved. The gene calls are TRBV25-1 and TRBJ1-5, with D possibly being TRBD1 (5 bases). The germline CDR1 and CDR2 sequences are MGHDK and SYGVNS. CDR3 length: 13 amino acids. CDR3 protein: CASREAGNRPQHF. DNA for the CDR3: TGTGCCAGCAGGGAGGCAGGGAATCGGCCCCAGCATTTT.

This clonotype was counted at least ten times. The rearrangement links TRBV27 to TRBJ1-3; maybe TRBD1 (5 bases). Trimming stripped 2 bases from V and 0 bases from J, with 14 bases between. Germline V gene lookup returns CDR1 MNHEY and CDR2 SMNVEV (reference sequence). The CDR3 length is 17 residues. The CDR3 region has the DNA TGTGCCAGCAGTTTAAAGGGGCAGTACCTCTCTGGAAACACCATATATTTT. Translating gives CASSLKGQYLSGNTIYF.

At least ten counts were recorded for this clonotype. This sequence joins TRBV12-3 or TRBV12-4 and TRBJ1-2; tentatively, D is TRBD1 (5 bases). V dropped 3 bases and J dropped 10 bases, with 21 bases sitting between them. The CDR3 runs to 15 residues. CDR3 DNA: TGTGCCAGCAGTTTCTTTGCTGGGGCCCGGGGGACCTACACCTTC. This encodes CASSFFAGARGTYTF.

This clonotype has more than one count but fewer than ten. The V gene is TRBV28, the J gene TRBJ2-7, with 8 bases identical to TRBD1. Germline V lookup: CDR1 MDHEN, CDR2 SYDVKM. J gave up 3 bases and V 1 base, and 5 bases lay outside the gene matches. This CDR3 is 15 amino acids long. In DNA, the CDR3 is TGTGCCAGCAGTTTATTAGGACAGGGAAGCTACGAGCAGTACTTC. It yields the protein CASSLLGQGSYEQYF.

The V gene is TRBV12-3 or TRBV12-4, the J gene TRBJ2-3; D is possibly TRBD1 or TRBD2 (6 bases each). Trimming pared 4 bases from V and 4 bases from J, leaving 9 bases between. This CDR3 has 13 amino acids. The CDR3 region has the DNA TGTGCCAGCAGTTCGGGGGCGGCAGATACGCAGTATTTT. Its translation: CASSSGAADTQYF.

This clonotype was detected ten times or more. The chain carries TRBV9 and TRBJ1-5, with D perhaps matching TRBD1 (5 bases). CDR3 size: 15 residues. V lost 0 bases to trimming and J lost 3 bases, with 10 bases between them. Germline V gene sequence: CDR1 SGDLS, CDR2 YYNGEE. CDR3 coding DNA: TGTGCCAGCAGCGTAGCATGGGGGACCAATCAGCCCCAGCATTTT. This encodes CASSVAWGTNQPQHF.

This clonotype was seen repeatedly, ten times or more. J is TRBJ1-1 and V is TRBV7-9; tentatively, D is TRBD1 (5 bases). From germline, CDR1 is SEHNR and CDR2 FQNEAQ (reference sequence). The CDR3 runs to 16 residues. The V end lost 0 bases, the J end lost 6 bases, and 17 bases lay between the germline ends. This CDR3 reads CASSLATGGVGSEAFF. CDR3 DNA sequence: TGTGCCAGCAGCTTAGCGACCGGAGGGGTGGGTTCTGAAGCTTTCTTT.

This clonotype occurred many times. V gene TRBV5-1 combines with J gene TRBJ2-1; D is uncertain. Germline CDR1 is SGHRS and CDR2 is YFSETQ. The CDR3 length is 12 residues. Trimming removed 6 bases at V and 5 bases at J, with 9 bases between. In DNA, the CDR3 is TGCGCCAGCATACGCGCCGACAATGAGCAGTTCTTC. Protein product: CASIRADNEQFF.

This clonotype was seen ten or more times. The CDR3 spells CASSFERISYEQYF. The DNA of the CDR3 is TGTGCCAGCAGCTTCGAGAGGATTTCCTACGAGCAGTACTTC. The J gene is TRBJ2-7, the V gene TRBV11-2; D remains unclear. Deletions cut 3 bases from V and 1 base from J, with 10 bases between. The CDR3 length is 14 residues. Germline values: CDR1 SGHAT, CDR2 FQNNGV.

The rearrangement links TRBV20-1 to TRBJ2-1, with TRBD2 matching over 14 bases. The junction had 9 bases not matched to a gene; V was cut back by 6 bases and J by 8 bases. The CDR3 sequence is 15 residues long. Germline V CDR1 and CDR2: DFQATT, SNEGSKA (reference sequence). DNA of the CDR3: TGCAGTGCGCCTGTCGGGACTAGCGGGGGCTATGAGCAGTTCTTC. Its protein is CSAPVGTSGGYEQFF.

This clonotype was detected many times. The junction departs from the called germline gene at one end, perhaps through a read error. V and J are TRBV3-1 and TRBJ1-1; D gene unclear. This CDR3 is 13 amino acids long. CDR1 and CDR2 (germline): LGHDT, YNNKEL (reference sequence). CDR3 sequence reads: CASSHSKNIEAFF. DNA of the CDR3: TGTGCCAGCAGCCATAGCAAGAACATTGAAGCTTTCTTT.

V and J are TRBV7-9 and TRBJ1-1; TRBD1 is a possible D gene (5 bases). The ends were cut back, 4 bases at V and 7 bases at J, with 16 bases in the middle. The CDR3 is 14 amino acids. The germline V gene encodes CDR1 SEHNR and CDR2 FQNEAQ (reference sequence). The CDR3 region is CASSSWDGRFEAFF. Here the CDR3 DNA reads TGTGCCAGCAGCTCGTGGGACGGTCGATTTGAAGCTTTCTTT.

There are many counts of this clonotype. The rearrangement links TRBV18 to TRBJ1-5; D uncertain. CDR1 and CDR2 from the germline V gene are KGHSH and LQKENI. The CDR3 sequence is 17 residues long. V was pared by 5 bases and J by 0 bases, with 17 bases between. The CDR3 DNA follows: TGTGCCAGCTCATCATCTCTTGACACGGATAGCAATCAGCCCCAGCATTTT. Its translation is CASSSSLDTDSNQPQHF.

This clonotype was counted many times. This sequence joins TRBV7-2 and TRBJ2-1; D unclear. CDR1 is SGHTA, CDR2 FQGNSA, per germline. CDR3 length: 13 amino acids. The germline V and J ends were trimmed by 4 bases and 3 bases, with 7 bases remaining between them. The CDR3 loop reads CASSWRLYNEQFF. The CDR3 bases are TGTGCCAGCAGCTGGAGACTCTACAATGAGCAGTTCTTC.

The V call is TRBV10-3, the J call TRBJ1-3, with D unresolved. Germline CDR1 reads ENHRY; CDR2 reads SYGVKD. V lost 0 bases and J 7 bases, leaving 19 bases between the germline ends. The length of the CDR3 is 17 residues. The CDR3 reads CAISESALGIPPNTIYF. The CDR3 coding sequence is TGTGCCATCAGTGAGTCGGCCCTAGGGATACCCCCGAACACCATATATTTT.

J is TRBJ1-5 and V is TRBV10-3; D gene unclear. CDR1 and CDR2 from the germline V gene are ENHRY and SYGVKD. Trimming stripped 0 bases from V and 6 bases from J, with 12 bases between. The CDR3 length is 15 residues. The CDR3 reads CAISESLDTTQPQHF. As DNA, the CDR3 is TGTGCCATCAGTGAGTCCTTGGATACTACTCAGCCCCAGCATTTT.

With respect to this clonotype: A much larger clonotype is one base distant, so this may be a read error. The chain joins TRBV6-1 to TRBJ2-7; 7 positions match TRBD1. Germline V lookup: CDR1 MNHNS, CDR2 SASEGT. The CDR3 is 13 residues long. The DNA for the CDR3 is TGTGCCAGCAGTGATGGATCAGGGGGAGAGCGGTACTTC. It translates to CASSDGSGGERYF.

Many counts were recorded for this clonotype. The V call is TRBV6-4, the J call TRBJ2-6, with 12 bases identical to TRBD1. Germline CDR1 reads MRHNA; CDR2 reads SNTAGT. Trimming cost V 9 bases and J 3 bases; bases outside gene matches: 3. This CDR3 spans 15 amino acids. CDR3 coding DNA: TGTGCCAGTGGGACAGGGGGCGATGGGGCCAACGTCCTGACTTTC. As protein: CASGTGGDGANVLTF.

The table lists this clonotype with many counts. This chain links TRBV27 with TRBJ2-1; 8 bases are a match to TRBD2. Germline assignment: CDR1 MNHEY and CDR2 SMNVEV (reference sequence). V trimming: 10 bases; J trimming: 6 bases; junction bases outside the gene matches: 8. The CDR3 length is 13 residues. The CDR3 DNA reads TGTGCCACTCCGGGGGGGCGTGGCAATGAGCAGTTCTTC. It translates to CATPGGRGNEQFF.

This clonotype showed up just a few times. The V gene is TRBV5-1, the J gene TRBJ1-3; D call uncertain. This CDR3 is 15 amino acids long. V was clipped by 2 bases and J by 0 bases, with 9 bases between them. Germline assignment: CDR1 SGHRS and CDR2 YFSETQ. The CDR3 DNA reads TGCGCCAGCAGCTTAGACGGGATCTCTGGAAACACCATATATTTT. Amino acid sequence: CASSLDGISGNTIYF. Supplemented by reference TRBV5-1 and TRBJ1-3, the full variable domain reads KAGVTQTPRYLIKTRGQQVTLSCSPISGHRSVSWYQQTPGQGLQFLFEYFSETQRNKGNFPGRFSGRQFSNSRSEMNVSTLELGDSALYLCASSLDGISGNTIYFGEGSWLTVV.

This clonotype was seen repeatedly, ten times or more. The chain recombines TRBV9 with TRBJ2-7; a possible D gene is TRBD2 (6 bases). CDR1 and CDR2 (germline): SGDLS, YYNGEE. The CDR3 sequence is 14 residues long. V lost 3 bases and J 7 bases, leaving 17 bases between the germline ends. This chain's CDR3 is CASSAGVVGGEQYF. The CDR3 region has the DNA TGTGCCAGCAGCGCGGGGGTCGTTGGGGGAGAGCAGTACTTC. Drawing the rest from reference TRBV9 and TRBJ2-7, the complete variable domain is DSGVTQTPKHLITATGQRVTLRCSPRSGDLSVYWYQQSLDQGLQFLIQYYNGEERAKGNILERFSAQQFPDLHSELNLSSLELGDSALYFCASSAGVVGGEQYFGPGTRLTVT.

This clonotype occurred many times. The gene calls are TRBV15 and TRBJ1-1, with a weak D call TRBD1 (5 bases). Trimming cost V 1 base and J 6 bases, with 12 bases left between them. From germline, CDR1 is LNHNV and CDR2 YYDKDF (reference sequence). This CDR3 is built from 14 residues. CDR3 protein: CATSRVAGRAEAFF. CDR3 nucleotides: TGTGCCACCAGCAGAGTGGCAGGGAGGGCTGAAGCTTTCTTT.

This clonotype was detected only a few times. V gene TRBV4-2 combines with J gene TRBJ1-1; D is ambiguous. Germline V gene sequence: CDR1 LGHNA, CDR2 YNFKEQ. The CDR3 is 16 amino acids. V dropped 4 bases and J dropped 0 bases, with 15 bases sitting between them. This chain's CDR3 is CASSLLGSGMNTEAFF. The CDR3 DNA reads as TGTGCCAGCAGCCTCTTAGGAAGCGGGATGAACACTGAAGCTTTCTTT.

The V call is TRBV20-1, the J call TRBJ2-7; TRBD1 matches 10 bases. Germline CDR1 is DFQATT and CDR2 is SNEGSKA (reference sequence). Unmatched junction bases numbered 6, after V lost 6 bases and J lost 4 bases. The CDR3 totals 13 residues. The CDR3 is CSASTGGWYEQYF. For the CDR3, the DNA is TGCAGTGCGTCGACAGGGGGCTGGTACGAGCAGTACTTC.

This clonotype came up many times. The chain employs TRBV20-1 and TRBJ1-2; D remains ambiguous. Trimming pared 4 bases from V and 0 bases from J, leaving 12 bases between. Germline CDR1 reads DFQATT; CDR2 reads SNEGSKA (reference sequence). The CDR3 extends over 14 amino acids. The CDR3 region has the DNA TGCAGTGCTACCCCCGACACAGCTAACTATGGCTACACCTTC. Amino acid sequence: CSATPDTANYGYTF.

This clonotype showed up many times. The chain uses TRBV6-1 and TRBJ1-1; no firm D call. Germline CDR1 is MNHNS and CDR2 is SASEGT. CDR3 length: 12 residues. V was clipped by 2 bases and J by 11 bases, with 12 bases between them. The CDR3 loop is CASSELEGVAFF. CDR3 coding DNA: TGTGCCAGCAGTGAACTGGAAGGAGTTGCTTTCTTT.

This clonotype was counted a few times. V and J are TRBV9 and TRBJ2-3; D is perhaps TRBD1 (5 bases). CDR3 length: 14 residues. Trimming stripped 0 bases from V and 4 bases from J, with 9 bases between. CDR1 is SGDLS and CDR2 is YYNGEE in the germline V gene. DNA for the CDR3: TGTGCCAGCAGCGTAGATTGGGGCGCAGATACGCAGTATTTT. This encodes CASSVDWGADTQYF.

This clonotype was recorded a few times. V usage is TRBV24-1 and J usage is TRBJ2-3, with 7 bases identical to TRBD2. This CDR3 is built from 15 residues. V was clipped by 3 bases and J by 7 bases; unmatched bases: 9. CDR1 is KGHDR and CDR2 is SFDVKD in the germline V gene. CDR3 bases: TGTGCCACCAGTGATGGTTCTAGCGGTAAAAATACGCAGTATTTT. Its translation: CATSDGSSGKNTQYF.

This clonotype was seen at least ten times. J is TRBJ1-2 and V is TRBV18; the D is unclear. The CDR3 is 15 amino acids. Trimming shortened V by 0 bases and J by 0 bases, and 8 bases separated the two germline ends. Germline V gene data show CDR1 as KGHSH and CDR2 as LQKENI. CDR3 in DNA: TGTGCCAGCTCACCACCGGGCCTACCTAACTATGGCTACACCTTC. Its translation is CASSPPGLPNYGYTF.